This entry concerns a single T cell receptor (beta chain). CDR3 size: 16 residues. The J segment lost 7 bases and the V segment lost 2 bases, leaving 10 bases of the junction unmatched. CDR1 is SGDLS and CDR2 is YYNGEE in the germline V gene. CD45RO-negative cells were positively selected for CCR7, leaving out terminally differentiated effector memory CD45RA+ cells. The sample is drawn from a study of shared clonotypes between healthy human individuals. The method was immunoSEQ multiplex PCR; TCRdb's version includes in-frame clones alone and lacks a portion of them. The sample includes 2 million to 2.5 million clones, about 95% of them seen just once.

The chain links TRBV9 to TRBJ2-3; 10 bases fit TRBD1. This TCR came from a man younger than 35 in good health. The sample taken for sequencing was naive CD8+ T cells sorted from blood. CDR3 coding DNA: TGTGCCAGCAGCGTCCTCGGGACAGGGGATTCCTATACGCAGTATTTT. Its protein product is CASSVLGTGDSYTQYF.